Each of the 18 T cell receptor beta chains below was sequenced from the same sample in a study of cytomegalovirus exposure and HLA in healthy donors. Method: immunoSEQ multiplex PCR; TCRdb's copy keeps in-frame clones and lacks some. The sample has almost 75,000 clones, 70% to 90% seen once. Material for sequencing was PBMCs. Receptors originate from a young man in good health and CMV-seronegative.

The gene calls are TRBV18 and TRBJ1-1; D may be TRBD1 (6 bases). Trimming stripped 9 bases from V and 3 bases from J, with 17 bases between. Germline-derived CDR1 and CDR2 are KGHSH and LQKENI. The CDR3 loop spans 14 amino acids. CDR3 loop: CASLRTGSDTEAFF. In nucleotides, the CDR3 is TGTGCCAGTTTGCGAACAGGGTCGGACACTGAAGCTTTCTTT.

This sequence joins TRBV5-1 and TRBJ2-5; TRBD2 might be the D (5 bases). This CDR3 has 14 amino acids. V gave up 0 bases and J gave up 2 bases, with 8 bases separating them. In germline, CDR1 is SGHRS, CDR2 YFSETQ. The CDR3 loop reads CASSLAGVQETQYF. DNA for the CDR3: TGCGCCAGCAGCTTGGCCGGGGTACAAGAGACCCAGTACTTC.

The gene calls are TRBV5-1 and TRBJ1-5, with TRBD1 as a possible D gene (5 bases). CDR3 length: 15 residues. Germline CDR1 SGHRS, CDR2 YFSETQ. V shed 0 bases and J shed 2 bases, with 9 bases lying between them. CDR3 DNA sequence: TGCGCCAGCAGCTTGGGGTCGGGGGGCAATCAGCCCCAGCATTTT. This codes for CASSLGSGGNQPQHF.

The rearrangement uses TRBV7-9 and TRBJ2-5; 8 nucleotides line up with TRBD1. V dropped 7 bases and J dropped 5; count of bases not matched to a gene: 9. CDR1 and CDR2 (germline): SEHNR, FQNEAQ (reference sequence). The CDR3 is made up of 14 amino acids. The CDR3 DNA is TGTGCCAGCACCCTGGGACAGGCACGGGAGACCCAGTACTTC. The encoded protein is CASTLGQARETQYF.

This clone turned up a few times. The CDR3 loop reads CAWTRQGGDGYTF. In DNA, the CDR3 is TGTGCCTGGACCAGACAGGGAGGTGATGGCTACACCTTC. The genes are TRBV30 and TRBJ1-2; 7 bases map to TRBD1. This CDR3 is built from 13 residues. V shed 4 bases, J shed 6 bases, and the junction held 8 bases outside the gene matches. CDR1 is GTSNPN, CDR2 SVGIG, per germline (reference sequence).

This chain connects TRBV2 to TRBJ1-4, with D hard to call. Deletions cut 2 bases from V and 3 bases from J, with 7 bases between. CDR3 length: 14 residues. Germline lookup yields CDR1 SNHLY and CDR2 FYNNEI. The CDR3 loop reads CASSERDPNEKLFF. In nucleotides, the CDR3 is TGTGCCAGCAGTGAAAGAGATCCTAATGAAAAACTGTTTTTT.

The rearrangement uses TRBV19 and TRBJ1-1; perhaps TRBD1 as D (6 bases). CDR3 size: 11 residues. Germline assignment: CDR1 LNHDA and CDR2 SQIVND (reference sequence). V lost 5 bases and J 7 bases, leaving 8 bases between the germline ends. The CDR3 DNA is TGTGCCAGTAGTTTGGGACATGAAGCTTTCTTT. Residues: CASSLGHEAFF. Variable domain in full (rest from reference TRBV19 and TRBJ1-1): DGGITQSPKYLFRKEGQNVTLSCEQNLNHDAMYWYRQDPGQGLRLIYYSQIVNDFQKGDIAEGYSVSREKKESFPLTVTSAQKNPTAFYLCASSLGHEAFFGQGTRLTVV.

This clone has more than one count but fewer than ten. The V and J genes are TRBV30 and TRBJ2-3; 8 nucleotides match TRBD1. This CDR3 has 12 amino acids. Germline V gene data show CDR1 as GTSNPN and CDR2 as SVGIG (reference sequence). J was trimmed by 6 bases and V by 5 bases; bases with no gene match: 4. CDR3 DNA sequence: TGTGCCTGGGGCAGGGGGCCGGATACGCAGTATTTT. Amino acids: CAWGRGPDTQYF.

This clone was seen once. The chain combines TRBV6-1 with TRBJ1-1, with no clear D. V was shortened by 1 base and J by 8 bases, with 14 bases between the two germline ends. The germline gives CDR1 MNHNS, CDR2 SASEGT. CDR3 size: 14 residues. DNA of the CDR3: TGTGCCAGCAGTGAAGAGGATTCCGGGTCAGAAGCTTTCTTT. This translates into CASSEEDSGSEAFF.

This clone was seen once. The chain couples TRBV11-3 to TRBJ2-1; 7 bases are a match to TRBD1. This CDR3 is built from 14 residues. After removal of 2 bases from V and 6 bases from J, the junction contained 4 bases not matched to a gene. CDR1 and CDR2 from the germline V gene are SGHNT and YENEEA. The CDR3 loop is CASSLSHRGNEQFF. DNA for the CDR3: TGTGCCAGCAGCTTATCGCACAGGGGCAATGAGCAGTTCTTC.

The chain recombines TRBV9 with TRBJ1-5, with D possibly matching TRBD1 (5 bases). V gave up 2 bases and J gave up 5 bases, with 14 bases separating them. The CDR3 is 15 residues long. From germline, CDR1 is SGDLS and CDR2 YYNGEE. CDR3 region: CASSVGTGVHQPQHF. CDR3 bases: TGTGCCAGCAGCGTTGGGACGGGGGTCCATCAGCCCCAGCATTTT.

The V and J genes are TRBV4-1 and TRBJ2-3, with D perhaps matching TRBD2 (5 bases). Germline V gives CDR1 MGHRA, CDR2 YSYEKL. V shed 4 bases and J shed 2 bases, with 22 bases lying between them. The CDR3 spans 18 residues. This CDR3 is CASSRAPIQRINTDTQYF. The CDR3 coding sequence is TGCGCCAGCAGCCGAGCACCCATACAGCGGATAAACACAGATACGCAGTATTTT.

V and J are TRBV9 and TRBJ2-1; a possible D gene is TRBD2 (5 bases). Germline V gene data show CDR1 as SGDLS and CDR2 as YYNGEE. V was pared by 4 bases and J by 4 bases, with 9 bases between. The CDR3 extends over 13 amino acids. The CDR3 protein is CASSPEGYNEQFF. DNA for the CDR3: TGTGCCAGCAGCCCCGAGGGTTACAATGAGCAGTTCTTC.

The V call is TRBV7-6, the J call TRBJ2-5, with TRBD2 as a possible D gene (6 bases). Trimming took off 1 base at V and 2 bases at J, with 11 bases between the two ends. There are 15 residues in the CDR3. CDR1 SGHVS and CDR2 FNYEAQ come from the germline V gene. The CDR3 DNA follows: TGTGCCAGCAGCTTAGGGCTAGCGAGACAAGAGACCCAGTACTTC. Its protein is CASSLGLARQETQYF.

The chain uses TRBV29-1 and TRBJ2-4; 12 bases fit TRBD2. V shed 5 bases, J shed 6 bases, and the junction held 2 bases outside the gene matches. The CDR3 runs to 13 residues. The germline V gene has CDR1 SQVTM and CDR2 ANQGSEA. Written as DNA, the CDR3 is TGCAGCGTTTCTAGCGGGGGGGCAAACATTCAGTACTTC. It codes for CSVSSGGANIQYF.

The chain couples TRBV6-1 to TRBJ1-5, with TRBD1 matching over 9 bases. Germline CDR1 and CDR2: MNHNS and SASEGT. V lost 4 bases to trimming and J lost 2 bases; unmatched junction nucleotides: 3. The CDR3 consists of 15 residues. DNA for the CDR3: TGTGCCAGCAGTGCTAGGGACAGGGGCAATCAGCCCCAGCATTTT. It specifies CASSARDRGNQPQHF.

The V call is TRBV19, the J call TRBJ2-1, with 10 bases matching TRBD2. Germline V CDR1 and CDR2: LNHDA, SQIVND (reference sequence). This CDR3 contains 16 residues. J was trimmed by 2 bases and V by 1 base; bases with no gene match: 2. DNA of the CDR3: TGTGCCAGTAGTATAGGGAGCGGGGGGGCCTACAATGAGCAGTTCTTC. Protein sequence: CASSIGSGGAYNEQFF.

This chain connects TRBV28 to TRBJ1-4, with TRBD1 matching over 8 bases. Unmatched junction bases numbered 6, after V lost 4 bases and J lost 5 bases. Germline V gene sequence: CDR1 MDHEN, CDR2 SYDVKM. This CDR3 region has 15 residues. The CDR3 bases are TGTGCCAGCAGTTCAGGGGGCCGGGGGAATGAAAAACTGTTTTTT. This encodes CASSSGGRGNEKLFF.